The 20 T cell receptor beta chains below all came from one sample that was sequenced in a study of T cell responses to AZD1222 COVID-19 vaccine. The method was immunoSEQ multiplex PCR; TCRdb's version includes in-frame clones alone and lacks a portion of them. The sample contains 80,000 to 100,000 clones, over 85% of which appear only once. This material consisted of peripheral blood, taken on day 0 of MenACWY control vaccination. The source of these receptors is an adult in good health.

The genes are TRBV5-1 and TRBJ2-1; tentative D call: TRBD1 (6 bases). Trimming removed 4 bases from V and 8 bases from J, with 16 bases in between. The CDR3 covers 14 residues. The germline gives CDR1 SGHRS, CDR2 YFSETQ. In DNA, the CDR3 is TGCGCCAGCAGCCCTAGGGCTAACAGGGATGAGCAGTTCTTC. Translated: CASSPRANRDEQFF.

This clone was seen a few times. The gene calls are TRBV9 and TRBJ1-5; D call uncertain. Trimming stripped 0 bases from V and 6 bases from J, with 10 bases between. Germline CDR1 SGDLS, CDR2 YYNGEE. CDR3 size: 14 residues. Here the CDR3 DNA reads TGTGCCAGCAGCGTAGATGGAGCCGGTCAGCCCCAGCATTTT. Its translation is CASSVDGAGQPQHF. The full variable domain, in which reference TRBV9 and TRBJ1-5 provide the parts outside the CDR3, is DSGVTQTPKHLITATGQRVTLRCSPRSGDLSVYWYQQSLDQGLQFLIQYYNGEERAKGNILERFSAQQFPDLHSELNLSSLELGDSALYFCASSVDGAGQPQHFGDGTRLSIL.

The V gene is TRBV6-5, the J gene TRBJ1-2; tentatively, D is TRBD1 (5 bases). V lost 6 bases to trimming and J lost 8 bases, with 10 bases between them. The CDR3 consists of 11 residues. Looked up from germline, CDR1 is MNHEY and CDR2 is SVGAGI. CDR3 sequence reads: CASRSGLGYTF. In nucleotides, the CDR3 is TGTGCCAGCAGGTCAGGGCTGGGCTACACCTTC.

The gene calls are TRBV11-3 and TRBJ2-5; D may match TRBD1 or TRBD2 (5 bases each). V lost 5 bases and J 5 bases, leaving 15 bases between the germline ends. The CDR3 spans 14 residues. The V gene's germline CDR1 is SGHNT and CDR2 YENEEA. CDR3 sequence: CASSTRDLGETQYF. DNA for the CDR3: TGTGCCAGCAGCACCCGGGACCTTGGGGAGACCCAGTACTTC.

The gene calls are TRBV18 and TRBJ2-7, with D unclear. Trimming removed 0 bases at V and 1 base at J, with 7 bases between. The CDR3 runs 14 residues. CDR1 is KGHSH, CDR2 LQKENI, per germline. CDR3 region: CASSPPELSYEQYF. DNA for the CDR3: TGTGCCAGCTCACCACCCGAATTGTCCTACGAGCAGTACTTC.

The CDR3: CASSIHRSAKSGNTIYF. CDR3 nucleotide sequence: TGTGCCAGTAGTATCCACCGGTCGGCGAAATCTGGAAACACCATATATTTT. The chain recombines TRBV19 with TRBJ1-3; D gene uncertain. The V gene lost 3 bases and the J gene lost 1 base, with 16 bases spanning the gap. CDR3 length: 17 residues. The germline V gene has CDR1 LNHDA and CDR2 SQIVND (reference sequence).

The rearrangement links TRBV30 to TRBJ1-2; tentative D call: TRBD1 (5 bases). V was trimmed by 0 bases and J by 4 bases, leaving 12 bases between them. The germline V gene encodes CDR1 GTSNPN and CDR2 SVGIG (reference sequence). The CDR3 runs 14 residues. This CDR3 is CAWSVTGISYGYTF. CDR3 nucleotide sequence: TGTGCCTGGAGTGTAACAGGAATCTCCTATGGCTACACCTTC.

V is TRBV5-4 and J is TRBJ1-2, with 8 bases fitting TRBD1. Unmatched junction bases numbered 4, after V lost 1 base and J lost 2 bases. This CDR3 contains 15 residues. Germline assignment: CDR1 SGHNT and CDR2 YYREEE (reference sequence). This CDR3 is CASSLITGGNYGYTF. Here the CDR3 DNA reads TGTGCCAGCAGCTTGATAACAGGGGGGAACTATGGCTACACCTTC.

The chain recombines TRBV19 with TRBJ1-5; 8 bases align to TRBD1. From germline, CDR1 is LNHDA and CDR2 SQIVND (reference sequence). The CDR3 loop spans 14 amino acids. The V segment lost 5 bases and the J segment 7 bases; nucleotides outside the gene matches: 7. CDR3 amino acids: CASSSGTGLQPQHF. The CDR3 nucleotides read TGTGCCAGTAGTTCCGGGACAGGCTTACAGCCCCAGCATTTT. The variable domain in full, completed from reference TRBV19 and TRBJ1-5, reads DGGITQSPKYLFRKEGQNVTLSCEQNLNHDAMYWYRQDPGQGLRLIYYSQIVNDFQKGDIAEGYSVSREKKESFPLTVTSAQKNPTAFYLCASSSGTGLQPQHFGDGTRLSIL.

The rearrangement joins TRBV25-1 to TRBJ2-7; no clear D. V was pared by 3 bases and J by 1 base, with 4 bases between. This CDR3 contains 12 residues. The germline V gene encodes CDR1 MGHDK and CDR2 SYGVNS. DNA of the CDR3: TGTGCCAGCAGTGACCCTTCCTACGAGCAGTACTTC. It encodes CASSDPSYEQYF.

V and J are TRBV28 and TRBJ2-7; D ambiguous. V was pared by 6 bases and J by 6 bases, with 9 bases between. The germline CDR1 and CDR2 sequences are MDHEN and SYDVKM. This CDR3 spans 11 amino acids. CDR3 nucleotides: TGTGCCAGCAGCTCCTTACTCGAGCAGTACTTC. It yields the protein CASSSLLEQYF.

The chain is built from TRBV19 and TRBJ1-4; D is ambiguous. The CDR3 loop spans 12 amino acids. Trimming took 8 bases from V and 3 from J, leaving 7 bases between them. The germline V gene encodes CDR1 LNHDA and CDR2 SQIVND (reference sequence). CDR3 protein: CASGIPNEKLFF. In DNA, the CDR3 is TGTGCCAGTGGGATCCCTAATGAAAAACTGTTTTTT.

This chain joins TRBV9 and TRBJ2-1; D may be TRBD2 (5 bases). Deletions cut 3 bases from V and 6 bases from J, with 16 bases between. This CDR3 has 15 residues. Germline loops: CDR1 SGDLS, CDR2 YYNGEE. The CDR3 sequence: CASSAAGISINEQFF. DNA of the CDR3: TGTGCCAGCAGCGCCGCCGGGATCTCCATCAATGAGCAGTTCTTC.

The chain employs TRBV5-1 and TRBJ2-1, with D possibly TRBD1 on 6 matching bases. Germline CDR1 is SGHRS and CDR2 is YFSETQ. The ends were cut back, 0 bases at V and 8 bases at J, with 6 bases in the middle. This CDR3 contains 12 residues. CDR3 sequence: CASSLEGDEQFF. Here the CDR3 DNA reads TGCGCCAGCAGCTTGGAGGGGGATGAGCAGTTCTTC. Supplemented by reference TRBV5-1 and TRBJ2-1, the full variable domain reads KAGVTQTPRYLIKTRGQQVTLSCSPISGHRSVSWYQQTPGQGLQFLFEYFSETQRNKGNFPGRFSGRQFSNSRSEMNVSTLELGDSALYLCASSLEGDEQFFGPGTRLTVL.

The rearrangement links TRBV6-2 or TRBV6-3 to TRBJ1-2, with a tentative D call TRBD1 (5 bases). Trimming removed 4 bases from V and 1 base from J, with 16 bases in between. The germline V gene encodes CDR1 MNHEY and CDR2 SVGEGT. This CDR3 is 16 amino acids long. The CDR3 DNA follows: TGTGCCAGCAGTTCACCGCAGGGTCATCTTAACTATGGCTACACCTTC. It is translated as CASSSPQGHLNYGYTF.

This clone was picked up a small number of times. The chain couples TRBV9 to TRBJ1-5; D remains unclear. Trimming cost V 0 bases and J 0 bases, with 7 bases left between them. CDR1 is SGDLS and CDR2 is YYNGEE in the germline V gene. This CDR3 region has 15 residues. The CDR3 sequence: CASSVGGYSNQPQHF. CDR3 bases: TGTGCCAGCAGCGTAGGAGGGTATAGCAATCAGCCCCAGCATTTT.

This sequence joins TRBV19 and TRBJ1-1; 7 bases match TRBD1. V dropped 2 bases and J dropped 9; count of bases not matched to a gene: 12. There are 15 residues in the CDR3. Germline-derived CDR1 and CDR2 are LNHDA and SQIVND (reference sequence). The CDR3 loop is CASSIIPDRAGQAFF. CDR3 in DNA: TGTGCCAGTAGTATAATCCCAGACAGGGCGGGTCAAGCTTTCTTT. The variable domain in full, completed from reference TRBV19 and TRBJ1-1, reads DGGITQSPKYLFRKEGQNVTLSCEQNLNHDAMYWYRQDPGQGLRLIYYSQIVNDFQKGDIAEGYSVSREKKESFPLTVTSAQKNPTAFYLCASSIIPDRAGQAFFGQGTRLTVV.

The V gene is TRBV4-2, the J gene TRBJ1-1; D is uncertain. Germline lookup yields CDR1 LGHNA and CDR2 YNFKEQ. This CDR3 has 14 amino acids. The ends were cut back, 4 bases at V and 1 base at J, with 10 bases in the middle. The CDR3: CASSPDSKNTEAFF. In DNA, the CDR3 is TGTGCCAGCAGCCCGGACTCGAAGAACACTGAAGCTTTCTTT.

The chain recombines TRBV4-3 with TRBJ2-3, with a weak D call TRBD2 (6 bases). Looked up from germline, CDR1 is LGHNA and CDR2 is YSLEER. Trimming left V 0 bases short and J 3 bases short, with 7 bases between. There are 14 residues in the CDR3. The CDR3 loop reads CASSQEAGTDTQYF. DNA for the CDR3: TGCGCCAGCAGCCAAGAGGCGGGGACAGATACGCAGTATTTT.

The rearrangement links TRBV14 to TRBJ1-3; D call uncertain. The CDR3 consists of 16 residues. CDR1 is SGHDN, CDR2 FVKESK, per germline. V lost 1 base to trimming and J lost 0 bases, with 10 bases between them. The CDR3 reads CASSQAVPFSGNTIYF. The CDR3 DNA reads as TGTGCCAGCAGCCAAGCGGTACCCTTCTCTGGAAACACCATATATTTT.